This TCR beta chain emerged from a study of T-cell reconstitution after alpha-beta-depleted transplantation in children. Study-level results: The authors attributed T-cell counts and diversity one year after transplant mostly to newly produced T cells. Reportedly, only several hundred clones from non-depleted graft cells drove alpha-beta T-cell counts at about two months. Recipient T cells and thymic progenitors that survived gave rise to the high TCRbeta diversity observed at day 60 in some patients.

Unique molecular identifiers tagged the TCRbeta library. TCRdb independently ran MiXCR on the PCR reads; one entry per CDR3 protein. The data contain about 130,000 distinct CDR3 sequences, roughly 10% of them singletons. This clonotype was detected a few times. Its antigen is not identified. The sample was PBMCs, mostly from graft donor cells, taken 180 days after TCRalphabeta/CD19-depleted stem cell transplant. The TCR originated in a girl less than two years old who had a stem cell transplant for combined immunodeficiency, so the T cells may come from the graft donor.

In DNA form, the CDR3 reads TGTGCCAGCAGTTACTCGGCAACAGGGGGCCTGAAGACCCAGTACTTC. Protein sequence: CASSYSATGGLKTQYF. The genes are TRBV6-6 and TRBJ2-5, with 9 bases that match TRBD1. The CDR3 length is 16 residues. Looked up from germline, CDR1 is MNHNY and CDR2 is SVGAGI (reference sequence). J gave up 6 bases and V 0 bases, and 8 bases lay outside the gene matches.